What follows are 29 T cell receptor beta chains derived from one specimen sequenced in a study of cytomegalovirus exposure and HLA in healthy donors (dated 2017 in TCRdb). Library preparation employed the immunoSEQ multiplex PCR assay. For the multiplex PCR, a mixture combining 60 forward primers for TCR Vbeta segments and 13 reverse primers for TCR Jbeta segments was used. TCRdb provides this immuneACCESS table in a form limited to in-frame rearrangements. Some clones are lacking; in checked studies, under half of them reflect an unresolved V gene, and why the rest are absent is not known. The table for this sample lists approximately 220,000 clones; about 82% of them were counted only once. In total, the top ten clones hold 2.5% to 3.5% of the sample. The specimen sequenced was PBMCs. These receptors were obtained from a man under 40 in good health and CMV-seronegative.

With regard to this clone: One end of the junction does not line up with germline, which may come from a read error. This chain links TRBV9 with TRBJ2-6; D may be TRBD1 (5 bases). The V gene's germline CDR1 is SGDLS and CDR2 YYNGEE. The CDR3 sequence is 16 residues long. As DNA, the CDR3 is TGTGCCAGCAGCGCTCAGGGAAACTCTGGGGCCAGCGTCCTGACTTTC. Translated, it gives CASSAQGNSGASVLTF. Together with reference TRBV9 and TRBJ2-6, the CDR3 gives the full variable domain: DSGVTQTPKHLITATGQRVTLRCSPRSGDLSVYWYQQSLDQGLQFLIQYYNGEERAKGNILERFSAQQFPDLHSELNLSSLELGDSALYFCASSAQGNSGASVLTFGAGSRLTVL.

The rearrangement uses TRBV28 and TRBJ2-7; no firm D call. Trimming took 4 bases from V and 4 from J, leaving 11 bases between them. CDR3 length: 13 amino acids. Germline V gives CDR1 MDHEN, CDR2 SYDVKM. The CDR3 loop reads CASSSSPKYEQYF. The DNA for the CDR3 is TGTGCCAGCAGTTCCTCCCCTAAATACGAGCAGTACTTC.

In nucleotides, the CDR3 is TGTGCCAGCAGCTTCGAACAGGCTGGAGAGCAGTACTTC. Its translation is CASSFEQAGEQYF. The chain has TRBV11-3 and TRBJ2-7, with D perhaps matching TRBD1 (5 bases). Trimming cost V 3 bases and J 7 bases, with 13 bases left between them. Looked up from germline, CDR1 is SGHNT and CDR2 is YENEEA. The CDR3 sequence is 13 residues long.

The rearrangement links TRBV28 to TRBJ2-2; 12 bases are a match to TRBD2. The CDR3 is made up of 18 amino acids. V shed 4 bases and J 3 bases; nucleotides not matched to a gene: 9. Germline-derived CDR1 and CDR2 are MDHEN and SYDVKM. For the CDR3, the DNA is TGTGCCAGCAGTTCCCCGGCTAGCGGGGGGGCGGACACCGGGGAGCTGTTTTTT. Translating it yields CASSSPASGGADTGELFF. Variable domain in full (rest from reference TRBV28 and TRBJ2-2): DVKVTQSSRYLVKRTGEKVFLECVQDMDHENMFWYRQDPGLGLRLIYFSYDVKMKEKGDIPEGYSVSREKKERFSLILESASTNQTSMYLCASSSPASGGADTGELFFGEGSRLTVL.

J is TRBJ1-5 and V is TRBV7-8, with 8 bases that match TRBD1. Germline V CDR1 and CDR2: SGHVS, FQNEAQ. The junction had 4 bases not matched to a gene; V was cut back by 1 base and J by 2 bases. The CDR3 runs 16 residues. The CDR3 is CASSLEGQGGNQPQHF. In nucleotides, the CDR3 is TGTGCCAGCAGCTTAGAAGGACAGGGTGGCAATCAGCCCCAGCATTTT.

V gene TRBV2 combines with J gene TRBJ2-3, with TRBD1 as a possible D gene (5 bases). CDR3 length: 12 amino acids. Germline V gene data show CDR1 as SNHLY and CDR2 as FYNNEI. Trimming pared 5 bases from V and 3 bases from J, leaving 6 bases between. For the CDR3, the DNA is TGTGCCAGCAGTCCAGGGACAGATACGCAGTATTTT. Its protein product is CASSPGTDTQYF. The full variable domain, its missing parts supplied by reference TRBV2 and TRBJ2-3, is EPEVTQTPSHQVTQMGQEVILRCVPISNHLYFYWYRQILGQKVEFLVSFYNNEISEKSEIFDDQFSVERPDGSNFTLKIRSTKLEDSAMYFCASSPGTDTQYFGPGTRLTVL.

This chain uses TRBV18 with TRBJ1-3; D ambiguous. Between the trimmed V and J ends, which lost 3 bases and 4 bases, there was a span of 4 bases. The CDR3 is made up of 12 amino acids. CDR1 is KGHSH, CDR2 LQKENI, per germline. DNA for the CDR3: TGTGCCAGCTCACCTGAGGGAAACACCATATATTTT. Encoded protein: CASSPEGNTIYF.

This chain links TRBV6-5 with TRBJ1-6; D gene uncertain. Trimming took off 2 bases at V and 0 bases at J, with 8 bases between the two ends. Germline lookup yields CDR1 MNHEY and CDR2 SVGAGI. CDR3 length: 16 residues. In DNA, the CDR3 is TGTGCCAGCAGTTACGAGGGCAGCTCCTATAATTCACCCCTCCACTTT. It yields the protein CASSYEGSSYNSPLHF.

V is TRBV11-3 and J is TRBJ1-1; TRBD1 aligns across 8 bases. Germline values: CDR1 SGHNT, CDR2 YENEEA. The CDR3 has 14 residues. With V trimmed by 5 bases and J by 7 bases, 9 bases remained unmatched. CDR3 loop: CASSASAGGYEAFF. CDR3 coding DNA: TGTGCCAGCAGCGCCAGTGCAGGGGGCTATGAAGCTTTCTTT.

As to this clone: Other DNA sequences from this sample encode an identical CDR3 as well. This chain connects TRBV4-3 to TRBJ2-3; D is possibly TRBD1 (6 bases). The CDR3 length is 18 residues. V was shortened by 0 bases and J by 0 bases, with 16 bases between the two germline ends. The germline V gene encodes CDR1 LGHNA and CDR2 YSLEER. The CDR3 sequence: CASSQDGWTVDSTDTQYF. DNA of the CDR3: TGCGCCAGCAGCCAAGACGGGTGGACAGTTGATAGCACAGATACGCAGTATTTT.

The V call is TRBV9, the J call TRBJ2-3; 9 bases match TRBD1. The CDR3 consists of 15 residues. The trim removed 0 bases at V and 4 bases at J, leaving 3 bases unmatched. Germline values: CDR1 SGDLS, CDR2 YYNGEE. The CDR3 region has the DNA TGTGCCAGCAGCGTAGTAGGGGACAGGGCAGATACGCAGTATTTT. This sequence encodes CASSVVGDRADTQYF.

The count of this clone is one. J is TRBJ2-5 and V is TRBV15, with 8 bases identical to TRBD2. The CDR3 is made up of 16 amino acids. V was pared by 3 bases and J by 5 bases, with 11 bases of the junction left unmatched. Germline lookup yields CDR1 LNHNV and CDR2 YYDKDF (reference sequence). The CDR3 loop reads CATSRPGETSAETQYF. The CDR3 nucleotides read TGTGCCACCAGCAGGCCGGGGGAGACTAGCGCGGAGACCCAGTACTTC.

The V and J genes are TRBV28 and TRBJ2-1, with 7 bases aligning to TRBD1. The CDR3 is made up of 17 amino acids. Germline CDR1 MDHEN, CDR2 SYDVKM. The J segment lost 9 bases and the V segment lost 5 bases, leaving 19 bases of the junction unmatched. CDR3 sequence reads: CASSPYGHRGDRSEQFF. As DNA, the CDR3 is TGTGCCAGCAGTCCCTACGGGCACAGGGGCGATAGGAGTGAGCAGTTCTTC.

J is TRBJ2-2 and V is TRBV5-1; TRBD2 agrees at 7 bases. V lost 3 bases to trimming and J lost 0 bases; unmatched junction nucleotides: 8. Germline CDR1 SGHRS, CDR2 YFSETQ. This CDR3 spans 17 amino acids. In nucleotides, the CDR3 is TGCGCCAGCAGCTCCCTCAGAGCGGGGTCGAACACCGGGGAGCTGTTTTTT. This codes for CASSSLRAGSNTGELFF.

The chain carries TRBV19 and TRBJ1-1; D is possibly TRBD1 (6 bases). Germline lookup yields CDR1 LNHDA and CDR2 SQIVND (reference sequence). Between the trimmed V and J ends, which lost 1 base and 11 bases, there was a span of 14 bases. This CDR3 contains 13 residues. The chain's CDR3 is CASSIAGRGDAFF. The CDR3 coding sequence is TGTGCCAGTAGTATAGCCGGGAGGGGGGATGCTTTCTTT.

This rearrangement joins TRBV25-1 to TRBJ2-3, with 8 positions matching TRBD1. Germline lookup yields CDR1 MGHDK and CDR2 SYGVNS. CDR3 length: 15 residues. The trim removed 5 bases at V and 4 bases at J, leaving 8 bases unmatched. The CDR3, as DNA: TGTGCCAGCAGTTTTACCGGACAGGGCCCAGATACGCAGTATTTT. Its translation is CASSFTGQGPDTQYF.

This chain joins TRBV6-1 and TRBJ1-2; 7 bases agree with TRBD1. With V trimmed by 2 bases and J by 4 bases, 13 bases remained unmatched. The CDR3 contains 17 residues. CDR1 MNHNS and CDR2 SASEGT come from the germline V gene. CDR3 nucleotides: TGTGCCAGCAGTGAAAATGGGGCAGGGGGGTTGTCCTATGGCTACACCTTC. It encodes CASSENGAGGLSYGYTF.

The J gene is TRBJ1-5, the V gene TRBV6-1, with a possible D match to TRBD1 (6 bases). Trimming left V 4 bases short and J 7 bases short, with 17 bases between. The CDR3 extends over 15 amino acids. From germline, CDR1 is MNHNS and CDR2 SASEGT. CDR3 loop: CASSARGGPGQPQHF. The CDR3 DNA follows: TGTGCCAGCAGTGCTAGGGGGGGCCCGGGGCAGCCCCAGCATTTT.

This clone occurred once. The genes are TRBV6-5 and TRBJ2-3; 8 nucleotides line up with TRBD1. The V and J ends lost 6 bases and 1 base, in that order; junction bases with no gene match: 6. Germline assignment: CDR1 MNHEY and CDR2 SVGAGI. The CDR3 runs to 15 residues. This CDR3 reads CASSKQGGGTDTQYF. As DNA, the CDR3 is TGTGCCAGCAGCAAACAGGGGGGAGGCACAGATACGCAGTATTTT.

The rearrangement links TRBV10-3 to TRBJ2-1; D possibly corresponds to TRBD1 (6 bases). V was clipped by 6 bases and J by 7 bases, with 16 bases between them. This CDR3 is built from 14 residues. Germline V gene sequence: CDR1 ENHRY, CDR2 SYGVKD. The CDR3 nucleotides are TGTGCCATCAGGGCGGCGATACAGGGTAATGAGCAGTTCTTC. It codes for CAIRAAIQGNEQFF.

The CDR3 DNA sequence: TGTGCCAGCATGGTCCCGGGAACAGATAGCACAGATACGCAGTATTTT. This encodes CASMVPGTDSTDTQYF. J is TRBJ2-3 and V is TRBV21-1; the table assigns TRBD2, which was not confirmed against the DNA. TRBV21-1 is a listed pseudogene. There are 16 residues in the CDR3.

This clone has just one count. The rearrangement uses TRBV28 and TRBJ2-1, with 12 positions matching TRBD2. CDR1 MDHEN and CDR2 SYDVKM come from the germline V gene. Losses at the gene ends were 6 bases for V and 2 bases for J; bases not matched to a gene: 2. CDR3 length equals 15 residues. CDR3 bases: TGTGCCAGCAGACCTAGCGGGGGGGCCTACAATGAGCAGTTCTTC. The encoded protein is CASRPSGGAYNEQFF.

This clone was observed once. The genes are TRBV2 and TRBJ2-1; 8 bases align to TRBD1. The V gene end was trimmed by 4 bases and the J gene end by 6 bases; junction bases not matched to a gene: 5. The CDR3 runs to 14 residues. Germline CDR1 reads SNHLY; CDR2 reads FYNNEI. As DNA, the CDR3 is TGTGCCAGCAGTGTACAGGGGGTGGGCAATGAGCAGTTCTTC. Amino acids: CASSVQGVGNEQFF.

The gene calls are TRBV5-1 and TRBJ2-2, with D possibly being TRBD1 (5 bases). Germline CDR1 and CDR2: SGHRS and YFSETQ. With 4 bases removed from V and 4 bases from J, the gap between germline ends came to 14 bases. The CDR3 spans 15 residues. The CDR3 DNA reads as TGCGCCAGCAGCCCCCCAGGGTCCGGCACCGGGGAGCTGTTTTTT. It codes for CASSPPGSGTGELFF. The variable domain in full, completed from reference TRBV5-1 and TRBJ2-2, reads KAGVTQTPRYLIKTRGQQVTLSCSPISGHRSVSWYQQTPGQGLQFLFEYFSETQRNKGNFPGRFSGRQFSNSRSEMNVSTLELGDSALYLCASSPPGSGTGELFFGEGSRLTVL.

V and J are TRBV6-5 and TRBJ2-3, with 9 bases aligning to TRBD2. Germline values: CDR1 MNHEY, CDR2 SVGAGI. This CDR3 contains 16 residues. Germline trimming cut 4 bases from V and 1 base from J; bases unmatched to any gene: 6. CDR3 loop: CASSSGLARGTDTQYF. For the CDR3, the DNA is TGTGCCAGCAGTTCCGGACTAGCGAGGGGCACAGATACGCAGTATTTT.

Here the CDR3 DNA reads TGTGCCAGCAGTGACACGCGGATCAGGGGTTCCGAGCAGTACTTC. Amino acid sequence: CASSDTRIRGSEQYF. The chain has TRBV28 and TRBJ2-7, with a tentative D call TRBD1 (6 bases). V was shortened by 5 bases and J by 6 bases, with 20 bases between the two germline ends. CDR1 and CDR2 from the germline V gene are MDHEN and SYDVKM. CDR3 length: 15 residues.

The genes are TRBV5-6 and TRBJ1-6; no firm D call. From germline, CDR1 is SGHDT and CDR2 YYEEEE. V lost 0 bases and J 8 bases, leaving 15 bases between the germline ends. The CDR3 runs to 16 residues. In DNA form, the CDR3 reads TGTGCCAGCAGCTTGGCCCTCGGGGAGTTATATTCACCCCTCCACTTT. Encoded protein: CASSLALGELYSPLHF.

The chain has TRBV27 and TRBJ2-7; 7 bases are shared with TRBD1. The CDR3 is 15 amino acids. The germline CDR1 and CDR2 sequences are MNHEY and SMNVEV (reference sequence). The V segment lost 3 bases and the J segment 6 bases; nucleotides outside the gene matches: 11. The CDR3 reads CASSFSPGGDSEQYF. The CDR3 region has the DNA TGTGCCAGCAGTTTCAGCCCAGGGGGTGATTCCGAGCAGTACTTC.

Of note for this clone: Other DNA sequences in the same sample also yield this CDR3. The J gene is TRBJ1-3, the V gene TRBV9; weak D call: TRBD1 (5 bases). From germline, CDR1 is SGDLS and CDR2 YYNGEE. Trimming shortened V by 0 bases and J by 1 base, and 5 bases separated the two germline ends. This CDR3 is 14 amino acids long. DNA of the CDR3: TGTGCCAGCAGCGTAGCAGGGTCTGGAAACACCATATATTTT. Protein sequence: CASSVAGSGNTIYF.